This is a list of T cell receptor beta chains from one sample in a study of blood T cell repertoires in COVID-19. TCRdb's copy holds only in-frame clones and misses some; the assay was immunoSEQ multiplex PCR. Of 95,000 to 120,000 clones detected, approximately 85% appear once; the ten largest clones hold more than 5%. The sample comprised peripheral blood. Receptors were obtained from a woman in her sixties or seventies with COVID-19, enrolled during active disease. Each CDR3 is given with its conserved first and last residue. The D gene is left open where the match is weak. For some rows the clone size is stated as once, few or many, or as a class when expanded; others skip it.

-	TRBV6-5	TRBJ1-1	-	CASTLNLRNTEAFF	TGTGCCAGCACTCTAAATCTTCGGAACACTGAAGCTTTCTTT
-	TRBV21-1	TRBJ2-2	-	CASPRRINGELFF	TGTGCCAGCCCCAGGAGGATTAACGGGGAGCTGTTTTTT
-	TRBV4-1	TRBJ2-3	TRBD2	CASSQDFILASGGGDTQYF	TGCGCCAGCAGCCAAGATTTCATCTTGGCTAGCGGGGGGGGAGATACGCAGTATTTT
once	TRBV18	TRBJ1-2	TRBD1	CASSPDRLIPYGYTF	TGTGCCAGCTCACCGGACAGGTTGATTCCATATGGCTACACCTTC
-	TRBV7-8	TRBJ1-2	TRBD1	CASSLGTGVHGYTF	TGTGCCAGCAGCTTAGGGACAGGGGTACATGGCTACACCTTC
few	TRBV5-4	TRBJ2-1	-	CASSLVLSRDVYNEQFF	TGTGCCAGCAGCTTGGTCCTTTCTCGGGATGTTTACAATGAGCAGTTCTTC
-	TRBV24-1	TRBJ1-2	-	CATSDDRGRGYTF	TGTGCCACCAGTGATGACCGGGGTAGAGGCTACACCTTC
-	TRBV6-1	TRBJ1-2	-	CASSEASWAKGGYTF	TGTGCCAGCAGTGAAGCCAGCTGGGCCAAGGGGGGCTACACCTTC
-	TRBV18	TRBJ1-4	-	CASSPGTNEKLFF	TGTGCCAGCTCACCAGGGACAAATGAAAAACTGTTTTTT
-	TRBV5-1	TRBJ1-1	-	CASSLDRVENTEAFF	TGCGCCAGCAGCTTGGACAGGGTGGAAAACACTGAAGCTTTCTTT
-	TRBV7-2	TRBJ1-4	-	CASSQTRFDEKLFF	TGTGCCAGCAGCCAAACCCGGTTCGATGAAAAACTGTTTTTT